This TCR beta chain was captured in a study of shared clonotypes between healthy human individuals (dated by TCRdb to the early 2020s). Some background on the complete study: The cohort comprised a couple of women and a few men aged 18 to 49 years. To increase sequencing depth and limit assay-specific biases, different laboratories used diverse techniques to prepare libraries and sequence TCR repertoires. Per donor, leukapheresis produced somewhere between about 0.9 and 9.5 billion PBMCs. For each donor, CD4 naive and CD4 memory were each run on three plates, CD8 naive on two plates, and CD8 memory on one plate. To estimate repertoire size and how much clonotype sharing occurs between individuals, the study deeply sequenced the blood TCR repertoires of several healthy adults. Findings and caveats that apply to the study as a whole: Because the study included only a small number of donors, the genetic and exposure-history diversity represented was limited. Estimated clonotype richness was generally larger for naive than for memory subsets. Compared with non-shared clonotypes, the clonotypes found in all four sorted-subset donors had higher generation probabilities. Pairwise subsampling led to the expectation that sequencing depth would affect the degree of clonotype sharing among donors. Around 5.4% of naive CD4, 3.5% of naive CD8, approximately 2% of memory CD4, and about 0.4% of memory CD8 clonotypes were shared across several donors. Sampling was limited to blood, and TCR repertoires in tissue likely differ from TCR repertoires in blood. Rarefaction of sorted-subset datasets indicated incomplete sequencing despite the large sequencing depth.

Using the deep immunoSEQ assay, multiplex PCR amplified TCR CDR3 regions from genomic DNA. Extracted genomic DNA from each cell subset was distributed evenly across all wells of several immunoSEQ 96-well plates, and each plate was treated as a replicate. For sorted subsets, each replicate PCR was loaded with approximately 190 ng genomic DNA, equivalent to roughly 30,000 T cell genomes. Purified libraries were quantified with a Qubit 3.0 fluorometer, sized on a Bioanalyzer 2100, and re-quantified with the KAPA Library Quantification kit. Every immunoSEQ 96-well plate was sequenced on a separate single-read 150-cycle Illumina NextSeq 550 flow cell. As for the original processing: The immunoSEQ output contained only junctional sequences without quality scores, so filtering could not match that applied to full-length reads. To assign V/J genes and CDR3, sequences were annotated against IMGT germline references using PyIR, a Python wrapper for IgBLAST v1.9. Reads were removed for weak V/J assignments (E-value above 1e-6), missing CDR3, stop codons, out-of-frame junctions, or ambiguous translated residues. V3J clonotypes were defined by identical inferred V gene, J gene, and CDR3 amino acid sequence. Percentage overlap between repertoires was calculated by dividing the number of shared unique clonotypes by the size of the smaller repertoire. Three approaches were used to assess repertoire richness: RTK rarefaction, the Chao1 estimator, and Recon v2.1 estimates of unobserved clonotypes. For all TCRbeta clonotypes obtained by the gDNA method from a few donors, generation probabilities were computed with OLGA. Held by TCRdb, this immuneACCESS table contains in-frame sequences only and omits some clones. Under half of the omission traces to an unresolved V gene where checked; the cause of the rest is unknown. That table gives V, J and clone size, and the DNA gave D and trimming. For this sample there are 700,000 or so clones; less than 80% appear just once. Less than 2% of the sample is in the top ten clones.

Based on the germline V gene (reference sequence), the CDR1 and CDR2 sequences are MNHEY and SMNVEV. Including the terminal cysteine and phenylalanine, the CDR3 comprises 16 residues. Only the CDR3 part of the read is kept: 48 bases, read in frame from the first base. Trimming takes 6 bases off V and 2 bases off J; junction bases not matched to a gene: 12. As regards this clone: This clone's antigen is unknown. The sample holds no much larger clone one base away, and base qualities are not on file.

The donors were healthy, HIV-negative adults with no recently reported acute infections or vaccinations. Every donor was a Caucasian adult residing in Nashville, Tennessee, USA. CD4+ T cells were enriched by magnetic negative selection; naive cells were then positively selected on CD45RA, and the negative fraction formed the memory subset. Blood was collected by leukapheresis, and PBMCs were isolated by Ficoll-Histopaque density gradient centrifugation and then cryopreserved in liquid nitrogen vapor phase. Purity and quantity of every magnetically sorted T cell population were checked by analytical flow cytometry. From each sorted fraction, genomic DNA was isolated and quantified by UV absorbance on a Nanodrop 2000c.

The sequenced sample consisted of memory CD4+ T cells sorted from blood. The cell subset or site tag for this specimen amounts to: CD45RA-negative fraction. The chain links TRBV27 with TRBJ2-7; 8 nucleotides in the junction match TRBD1. This receptor was identified in a woman aged 30 to 39 in good health. Read as DNA, the sequence is TGTGCCAGCAGCTCCTATGGACAGGGTAGAACCTACGAGCAGTACTTC. Translation gives CASSSYGQGRTYEQYF.